The next 11 T cell receptor beta chains were all read from a single sample in a study of blood T cell repertoires in COVID-19. TCRdb's copy holds only in-frame clones and misses some; the assay was immunoSEQ multiplex PCR. The sample contains about 100,000 clones, approximately 81% of which appear only once. Sequenced: peripheral blood. Receptor source: a human donor in a cohort sampled during active COVID-19.

The J gene is TRBJ2-7, the V gene TRBV19; 11 nucleotides agree with TRBD1. The CDR3 spans 14 residues. Germline V gene sequence: CDR1 LNHDA, CDR2 SQIVND (reference sequence). V gave up 10 bases and J gave up 3 bases; unmatched junction bases: 8. As DNA, the CDR3 is TGTGCCACCGGATTCGGGACAGGGGGCTACGAGCAGTACTTC. This sequence encodes CATGFGTGGYEQYF.

The genes are TRBV3-1 (or the pseudogene TRBV3-2) and TRBJ1-3, with 7 bases that match TRBD1. CDR3 length: 14 residues. Germline CDR1 LGHDT, CDR2 YNNKEL (reference sequence). Trimming removed 8 bases from V and 0 bases from J; junction bases left unmatched: 4. The CDR3, as DNA: TGTGCCAGCTCGGACAGGAGCTCTGGAAACACCATATATTTT. This gives the protein CASSDRSSGNTIYF.

The rearrangement joins TRBV25-1 to TRBJ1-2; TRBD1 aligns across 7 bases. This CDR3 has 11 amino acids. The trim removed 7 bases at V and 6 bases at J, leaving 2 bases unmatched. CDR1 and CDR2 (germline): MGHDK, SYGVNS. CDR3 amino acids: CASTRGDGYTF. The CDR3 nucleotides are TGTGCCAGCACCAGGGGGGATGGCTACACCTTC.

The chain joins TRBV6-5 to TRBJ2-5; weak D call: TRBD2 (7 bases). This CDR3 is 13 amino acids long. CDR1 MNHEY and CDR2 SVGAGI come from the germline V gene. The CDR3 loop is CAVRGGVRETQYF. The CDR3 nucleotides read TGTGCGGTTAGGGGGGGGGTTCGAGAGACCCAGTACTTC.

This clone was counted a single time. Here the CDR3 reads CASFEQGPTGELFF. The CDR3 region has the DNA TGCGCCAGCTTTGAACAGGGGCCCACCGGGGAGCTGTTTTTT. The chain links TRBV10-2 to TRBJ2-2, with 7 bases aligning to TRBD1. Trimming removed 8 bases from V and 4 bases from J; junction bases left unmatched: 7. This CDR3 has 14 residues. CDR1 and CDR2 from the germline V gene are WSHSY and SAAADI.

CDR3 sequence reads: CASNGNRATSTEAFF. The CDR3 DNA reads TGTGCCAGTAACGGAAACAGGGCCACGAGCACTGAAGCTTTCTTT. The V gene is TRBV19, the J gene TRBJ1-1, with D maybe TRBD1 (6 bases). Per germline, CDR1 LNHDA and CDR2 SQIVND (reference sequence). This CDR3 region has 15 residues. Trimming pared 7 bases from V and 4 bases from J, leaving 19 bases between. The variable domain in full, completed from reference TRBV19 and TRBJ1-1, reads DGGITQSPKYLFRKEGQNVTLSCEQNLNHDAMYWYRQDPGQGLRLIYYSQIVNDFQKGDIAEGYSVSREKKESFPLTVTSAQKNPTAFYLCASNGNRATSTEAFFGQGTRLTVV.

The gene calls are TRBV4-3 and TRBJ2-2; the D gene is possibly TRBD1 (6 bases). V was trimmed by 5 bases and J by 4 bases, leaving 8 bases between them. Looked up from germline, CDR1 is LGHNA and CDR2 is YSLEER. This CDR3 has 13 residues. CDR3 bases: TGCGCCAGCAGCGCACAGGGCACCGGGGAGCTGTTTTTT. It encodes CASSAQGTGELFF.

The chain recombines TRBV30 with TRBJ2-7, with TRBD2 as a possible D gene (7 bases). CDR3 length: 16 residues. CDR1 and CDR2 from the germline V gene are GTSNPN and SVGIG (reference sequence). V lost 3 bases and J lost 3, with 21 bases in between. CDR3 nucleotide sequence: TGTGCCTGGAGGACGCGAGGGGGGACTATTCACTACGAGCAGTACTTC. Encoded protein: CAWRTRGGTIHYEQYF.

The chain links TRBV7-2 to TRBJ2-1, with a tentative D call TRBD1 (5 bases). The CDR3 runs to 15 residues. Trimming removed 8 bases at V and 5 bases at J, with 19 bases between. CDR1 and CDR2 from the germline V gene are SGHTA and FQGNSA. The CDR3 DNA follows: TGTGCCAGCCGGACCGCAGGGTTGGGAAACAATGAGCAGTTCTTC. Protein sequence: CASRTAGLGNNEQFF.

The CDR3 coding sequence is TGTGCCAGCAGCCAATTAGCGGGAGAGCAGTTCTTC. Its translation: CASSQLAGEQFF. The chain uses TRBV3-1 (or the pseudogene TRBV3-2) and TRBJ2-1, with 8 bases aligning to TRBD2. The CDR3 runs 12 residues. Germline loops: CDR1 LGHDT, CDR2 YNNKEL (reference sequence). With V trimmed by 2 bases and J by 10 bases, 1 base remained unmatched.

The rearrangement links TRBV5-1 to TRBJ1-4, with 9 nucleotides matching TRBD1. The length of the CDR3 is 16 residues. Germline V gives CDR1 SGHRS, CDR2 YFSETQ. The V and J ends lost 4 bases and 8 bases, in that order; junction bases with no gene match: 12. This CDR3 is CASSLNTQGAREKLFF. The CDR3, as DNA: TGCGCCAGCAGCCTAAACACACAGGGGGCGCGGGAAAAACTGTTTTTT.